This T cell receptor (beta chain) was profiled in a study of blood T cells in healthy people across ages. Overall study context: Through template switching, about one barcoded beta molecule was captured per two T cells, as measured in model experiments. General study points: Strong correlation existed between TCR beta diversity and naive T cell percentage.

Of note for this clonotype: No antigen is known for it.

Trimming left V 3 bases short and J 5 bases short, with 13 bases between. The CDR3 spans 15 residues. Germline V gene lookup returns CDR1 LGHNA and CDR2 YNFKEQ. Every donor contributed roughly 10 milliliters of peripheral blood by blood draw. A J-beta primer mix and a sample-barcoded 5' primer were used in a second PCR of roughly 6 to 11 cycles. TCRdb reanalysed the 5' RACE reads using MiXCR and keeps one entry per CDR3 protein. The sample holds about 1.4 million distinct CDR3 sequences, 59% seen once. The sequencing input was blood. The source is a man between 18 and 29 years old in good health. The rearrangement joins TRBV4-2 to TRBJ2-2; D is perhaps TRBD2 (6 bases). The DNA for the CDR3 is TGTGCCAGCAGCCAGGAGGGCCTAGGGACCGGGGAGCTGTTTTTT. This sequence encodes CASSQEGLGTGELFF.